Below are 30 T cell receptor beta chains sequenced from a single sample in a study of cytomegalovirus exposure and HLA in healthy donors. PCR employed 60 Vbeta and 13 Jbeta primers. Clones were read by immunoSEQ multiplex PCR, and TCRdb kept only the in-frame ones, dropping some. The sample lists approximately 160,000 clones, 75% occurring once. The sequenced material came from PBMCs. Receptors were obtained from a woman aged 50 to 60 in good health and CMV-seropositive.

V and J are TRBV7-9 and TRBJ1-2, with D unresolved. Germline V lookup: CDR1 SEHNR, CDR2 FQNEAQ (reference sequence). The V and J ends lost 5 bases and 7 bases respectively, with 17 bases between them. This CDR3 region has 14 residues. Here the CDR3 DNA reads TGTGCCAGCAGCCCCGGGTGGTACGCAGCTGGCTACACCTTC. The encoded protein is CASSPGWYAAGYTF.

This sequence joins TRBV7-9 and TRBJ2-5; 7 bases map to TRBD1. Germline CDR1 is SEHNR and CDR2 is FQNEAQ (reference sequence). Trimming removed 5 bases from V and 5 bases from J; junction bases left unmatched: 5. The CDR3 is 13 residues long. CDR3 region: CASSASRGETQYF. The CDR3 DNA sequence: TGTGCCAGCAGCGCGTCCAGGGGGGAGACCCAGTACTTC.

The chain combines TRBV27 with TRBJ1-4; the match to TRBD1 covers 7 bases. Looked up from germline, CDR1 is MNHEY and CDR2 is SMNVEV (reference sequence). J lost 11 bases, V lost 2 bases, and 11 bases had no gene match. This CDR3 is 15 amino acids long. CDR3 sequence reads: CASSLRGQTKDKLFF. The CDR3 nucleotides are TGTGCCAGCAGTTTACGGGGACAGACAAAAGATAAACTGTTTTTT.

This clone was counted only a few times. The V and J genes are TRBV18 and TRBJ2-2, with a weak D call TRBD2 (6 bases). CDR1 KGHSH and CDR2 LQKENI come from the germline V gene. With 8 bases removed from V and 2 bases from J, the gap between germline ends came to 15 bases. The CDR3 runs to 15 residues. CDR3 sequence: CASPQTSSNTGELFF. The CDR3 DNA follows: TGTGCCAGCCCTCAGACTAGTTCAAACACCGGGGAGCTGTTTTTT.

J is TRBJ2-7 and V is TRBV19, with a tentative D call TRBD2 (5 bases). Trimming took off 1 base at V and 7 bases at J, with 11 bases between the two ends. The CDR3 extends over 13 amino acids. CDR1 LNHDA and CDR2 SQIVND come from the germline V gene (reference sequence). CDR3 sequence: CASSIAASQEQYF. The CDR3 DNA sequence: TGTGCCAGTAGTATAGCGGCTAGCCAAGAGCAGTACTTC.

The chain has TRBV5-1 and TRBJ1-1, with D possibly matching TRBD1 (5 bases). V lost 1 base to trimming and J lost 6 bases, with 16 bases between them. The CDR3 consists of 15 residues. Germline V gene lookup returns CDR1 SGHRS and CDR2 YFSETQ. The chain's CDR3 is CASSLSRGGEAEAFF. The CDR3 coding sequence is TGCGCCAGCAGCTTGAGTAGGGGAGGGGAGGCTGAAGCTTTCTTT.

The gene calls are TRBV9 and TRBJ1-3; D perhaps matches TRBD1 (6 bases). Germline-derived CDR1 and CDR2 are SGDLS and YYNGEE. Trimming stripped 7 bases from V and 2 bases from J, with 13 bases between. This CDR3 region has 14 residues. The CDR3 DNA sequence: TGTGCCAGCGGGGGGGCGGGGCCTGGAAACACCATATATTTT. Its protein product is CASGGAGPGNTIYF.

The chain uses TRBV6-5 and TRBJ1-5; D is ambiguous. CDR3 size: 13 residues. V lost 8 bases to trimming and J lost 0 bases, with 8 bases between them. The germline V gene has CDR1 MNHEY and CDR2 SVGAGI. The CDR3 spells CASSPYSNQPQHF. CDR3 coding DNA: TGTGCCAGCTCCCCCTATAGCAATCAGCCCCAGCATTTT.

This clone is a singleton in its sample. CDR3 in amino acids: CASSKDLGTVSYEQYF. DNA of the CDR3: TGTGCCAGCAGCAAGGATCTCGGGACAGTCTCCTACGAGCAGTACTTC. The chain couples TRBV5-4 to TRBJ2-7; TRBD1 matches 7 bases. The CDR3 sequence is 16 residues long. The J segment lost 0 bases and the V segment lost 4 bases, leaving 10 bases of the junction unmatched. Germline V gene lookup returns CDR1 SGHNT and CDR2 YYREEE (reference sequence).

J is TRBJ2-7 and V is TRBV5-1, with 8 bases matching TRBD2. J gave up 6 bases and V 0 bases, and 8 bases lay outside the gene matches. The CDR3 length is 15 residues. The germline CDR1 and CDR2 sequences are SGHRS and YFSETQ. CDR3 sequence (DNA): TGCGCCAGCAGCTTGGCCGGGGGGGCTGGAAGCGAGCAGTACTTC. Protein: CASSLAGGAGSEQYF.

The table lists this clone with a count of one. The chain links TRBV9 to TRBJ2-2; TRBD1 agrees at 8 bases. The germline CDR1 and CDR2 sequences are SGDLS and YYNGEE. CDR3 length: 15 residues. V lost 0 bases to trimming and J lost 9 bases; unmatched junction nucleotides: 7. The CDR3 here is CASSVATGTGRELFF. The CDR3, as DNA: TGTGCCAGCAGCGTAGCTACAGGGACAGGTCGGGAGCTGTTTTTT.

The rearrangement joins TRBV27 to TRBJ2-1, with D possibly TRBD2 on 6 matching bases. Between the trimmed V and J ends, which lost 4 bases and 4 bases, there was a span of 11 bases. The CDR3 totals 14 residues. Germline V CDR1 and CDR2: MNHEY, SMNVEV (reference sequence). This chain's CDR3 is CASSSGLLYNEQFF. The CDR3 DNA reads TGTGCCAGCAGTTCGGGACTGCTATACAATGAGCAGTTCTTC.

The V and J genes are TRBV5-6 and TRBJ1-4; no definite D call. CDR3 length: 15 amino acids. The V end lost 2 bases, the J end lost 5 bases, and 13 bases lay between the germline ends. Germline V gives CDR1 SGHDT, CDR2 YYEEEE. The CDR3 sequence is CASSFKDAGNEKLFF. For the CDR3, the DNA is TGTGCCAGCAGCTTTAAGGACGCGGGAAATGAAAAACTGTTTTTT. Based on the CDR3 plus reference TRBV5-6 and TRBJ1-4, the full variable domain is DAGVTQSPTHLIKTRGQQVTLRCSPKSGHDTVSWYQQALGQGPQFIFQYYEEEERQRGNFPDRFSGHQFPNYSSELNVNALLLGDSALYLCASSFKDAGNEKLFFGSGTQLSVL.

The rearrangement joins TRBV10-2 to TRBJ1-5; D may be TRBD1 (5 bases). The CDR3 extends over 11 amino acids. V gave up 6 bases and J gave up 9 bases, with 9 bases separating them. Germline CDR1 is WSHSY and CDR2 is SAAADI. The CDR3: CASSYGGPQHF. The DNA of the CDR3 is TGCGCCAGCAGCTACGGGGGGCCCCAGCATTTT.

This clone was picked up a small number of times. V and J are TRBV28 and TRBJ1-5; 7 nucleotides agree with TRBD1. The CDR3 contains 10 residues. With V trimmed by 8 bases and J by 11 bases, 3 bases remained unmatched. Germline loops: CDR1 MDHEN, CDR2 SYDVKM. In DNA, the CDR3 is TGTGCCAGCTCAGGGGGGTCCCAGCATTTT. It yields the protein CASSGGSQHF.

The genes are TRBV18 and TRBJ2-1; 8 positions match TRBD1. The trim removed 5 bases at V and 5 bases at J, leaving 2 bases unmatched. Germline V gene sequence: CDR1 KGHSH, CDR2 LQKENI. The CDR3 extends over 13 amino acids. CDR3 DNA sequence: TGTGCCAGCTCAAAGGGACAGGACAATGAGCAGTTCTTC. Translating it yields CASSKGQDNEQFF.

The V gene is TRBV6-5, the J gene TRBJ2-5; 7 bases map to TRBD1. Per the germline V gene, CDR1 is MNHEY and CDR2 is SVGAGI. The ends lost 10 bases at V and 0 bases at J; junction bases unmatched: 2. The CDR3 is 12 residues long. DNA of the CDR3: TGTGCCAACGGACAGGACCAAGAGACCCAGTACTTC. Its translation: CANGQDQETQYF.

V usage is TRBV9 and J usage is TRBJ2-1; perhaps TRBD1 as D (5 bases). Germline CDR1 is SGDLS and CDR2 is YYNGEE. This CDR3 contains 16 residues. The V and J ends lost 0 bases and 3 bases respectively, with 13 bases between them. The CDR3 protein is CASSVEVNRLYNEQFF. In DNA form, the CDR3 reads TGTGCCAGCAGCGTAGAAGTCAACAGGCTCTACAATGAGCAGTTCTTC. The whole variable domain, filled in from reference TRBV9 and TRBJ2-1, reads DSGVTQTPKHLITATGQRVTLRCSPRSGDLSVYWYQQSLDQGLQFLIQYYNGEERAKGNILERFSAQQFPDLHSELNLSSLELGDSALYFCASSVEVNRLYNEQFFGPGTRLTVL.

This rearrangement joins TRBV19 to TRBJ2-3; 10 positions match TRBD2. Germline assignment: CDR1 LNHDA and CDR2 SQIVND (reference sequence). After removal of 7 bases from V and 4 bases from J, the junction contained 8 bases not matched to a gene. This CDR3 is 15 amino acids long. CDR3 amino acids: CASKVGTSASDTQYF. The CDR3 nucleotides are TGTGCCAGTAAGGTGGGGACTAGCGCGTCAGATACGCAGTATTTT. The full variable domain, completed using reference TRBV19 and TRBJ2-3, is DGGITQSPKYLFRKEGQNVTLSCEQNLNHDAMYWYRQDPGQGLRLIYYSQIVNDFQKGDIAEGYSVSREKKESFPLTVTSAQKNPTAFYLCASKVGTSASDTQYFGPGTRLTVL.

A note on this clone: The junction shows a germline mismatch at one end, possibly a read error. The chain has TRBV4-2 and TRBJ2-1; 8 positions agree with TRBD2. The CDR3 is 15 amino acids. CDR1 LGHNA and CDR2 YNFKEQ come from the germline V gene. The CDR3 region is CASTQAGDPYNEQFF. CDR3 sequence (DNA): TGTGCCAGCACCCAAGCGGGGGACCCATACAATGAGCAGTTCTTC.

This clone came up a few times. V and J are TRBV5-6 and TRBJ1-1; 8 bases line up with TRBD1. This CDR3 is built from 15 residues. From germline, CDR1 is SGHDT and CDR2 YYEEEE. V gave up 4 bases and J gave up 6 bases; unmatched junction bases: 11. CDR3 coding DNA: TGTGCCAGCAGCCCAAGACAGGGGTGGTACGCTGAAGCTTTCTTT. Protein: CASSPRQGWYAEAFF.

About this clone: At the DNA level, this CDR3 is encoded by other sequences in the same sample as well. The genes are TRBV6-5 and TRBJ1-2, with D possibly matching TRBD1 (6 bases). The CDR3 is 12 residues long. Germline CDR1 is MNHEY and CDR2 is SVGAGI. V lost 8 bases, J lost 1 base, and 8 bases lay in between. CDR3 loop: CASGGFNYGYTF. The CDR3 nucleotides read TGTGCCAGCGGGGGCTTTAACTATGGCTACACCTTC.

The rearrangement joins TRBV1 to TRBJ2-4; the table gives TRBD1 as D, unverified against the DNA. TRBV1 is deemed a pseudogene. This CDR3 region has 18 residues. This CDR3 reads CTSSAGTGFYLAKNIQYF. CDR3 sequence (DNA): TGCACCAGCAGCGCCGGGACAGGCTTTTACCTAGCCAAAAACATTCAGTACTTC.

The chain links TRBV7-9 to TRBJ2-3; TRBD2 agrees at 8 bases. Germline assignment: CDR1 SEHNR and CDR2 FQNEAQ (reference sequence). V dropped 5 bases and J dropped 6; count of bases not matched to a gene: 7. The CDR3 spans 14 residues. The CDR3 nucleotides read TGTGCCAGCAGCACCTCGGGGGGGCCCGATACGCAGTATTTT. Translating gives CASSTSGGPDTQYF.

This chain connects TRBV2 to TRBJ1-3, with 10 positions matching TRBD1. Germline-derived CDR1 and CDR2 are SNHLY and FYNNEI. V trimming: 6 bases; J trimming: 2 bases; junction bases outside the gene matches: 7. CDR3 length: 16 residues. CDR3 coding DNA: TGTGCCAGCAGGGACGACAGGGGGCGAGCTGGAAACACCATATATTTT. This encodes CASRDDRGRAGNTIYF. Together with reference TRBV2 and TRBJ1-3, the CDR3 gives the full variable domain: EPEVTQTPSHQVTQMGQEVILRCVPISNHLYFYWYRQILGQKVEFLVSFYNNEISEKSEIFDDQFSVERPDGSNFTLKIRSTKLEDSAMYFCASRDDRGRAGNTIYFGEGSWLTVV.

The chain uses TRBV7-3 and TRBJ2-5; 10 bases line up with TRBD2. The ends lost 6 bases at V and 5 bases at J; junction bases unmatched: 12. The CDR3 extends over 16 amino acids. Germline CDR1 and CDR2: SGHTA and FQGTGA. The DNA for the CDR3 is TGTGCCAGCAGTCCGGGGCCAGCGGGGGGGCCGGAGACCCAGTACTTC. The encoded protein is CASSPGPAGGPETQYF.

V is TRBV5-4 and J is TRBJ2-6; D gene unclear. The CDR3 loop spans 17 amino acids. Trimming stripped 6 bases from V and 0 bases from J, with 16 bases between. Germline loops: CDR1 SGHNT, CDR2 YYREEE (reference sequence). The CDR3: CASTSAEFSSGANVLTF. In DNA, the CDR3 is TGTGCCAGCACCTCTGCCGAGTTTAGCTCTGGGGCCAACGTCCTGACTTTC.

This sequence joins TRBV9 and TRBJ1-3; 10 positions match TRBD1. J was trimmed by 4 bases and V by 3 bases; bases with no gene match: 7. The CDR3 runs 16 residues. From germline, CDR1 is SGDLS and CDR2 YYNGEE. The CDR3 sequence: CASSAGTGASGNTIYF. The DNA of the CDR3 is TGTGCCAGCAGCGCGGGGACAGGGGCCTCAGGAAACACCATATATTTT.

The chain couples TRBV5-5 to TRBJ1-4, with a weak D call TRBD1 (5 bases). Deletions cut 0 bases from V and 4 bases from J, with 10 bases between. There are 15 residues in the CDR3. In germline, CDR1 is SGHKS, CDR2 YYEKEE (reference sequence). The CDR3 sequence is CASSLGRGGNEKLFF. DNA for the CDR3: TGTGCCAGCAGCTTGGGTAGGGGAGGTAATGAAAAACTGTTTTTT.

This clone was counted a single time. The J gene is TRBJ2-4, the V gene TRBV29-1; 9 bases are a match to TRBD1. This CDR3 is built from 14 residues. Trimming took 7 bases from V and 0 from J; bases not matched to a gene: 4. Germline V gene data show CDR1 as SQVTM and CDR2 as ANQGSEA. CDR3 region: CSGGTGIAKNIQYF. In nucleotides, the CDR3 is TGCAGCGGCGGGACAGGGATAGCCAAAAACATTCAGTACTTC.